The rows below give T cell receptor beta chains drawn from one sample of a study of cytomegalovirus exposure and HLA in healthy donors. Profiling relied on immunoSEQ multiplex PCR, and the TCRdb table lists in-frame clones only, not all of them. The sample carries under 150,000 clones, around 89% recorded once. The material sequenced was PBMCs. The receptors were gathered from a woman aged 18-29 years in good health and CMV-seropositive. CDR3s include the opening cysteine and the closing phenylalanine or tryptophan. Size is omitted from some rows. Given values are once, few, many or a class for expanded clones.

v_gene	j_gene	abundance	CDR3aa
TRBV7-2	TRBJ2-7	NA	CASSLAGGQGRFEQYF
TRBV19	TRBJ1-3	NA	CASSITSSGNTIYF
TRBV7-9	TRBJ2-1	NA	CASTSGGQTKSSYNEQFF
TRBV9	TRBJ1-1	NA	CASSPSGFTEAFF
TRBV13	TRBJ2-1	once	CASSSELAGGPVNEQFF
TRBV9	TRBJ1-4	few	CASSVATGDNEKLFF
TRBV28	TRBJ1-5	NA	CASSPHGQGSNQPQHF
TRBV27	TRBJ2-7	NA	CASSLSPAGGTYEQYF
TRBV7-2	TRBJ2-7	NA	CASSLVGNRDYEQYF
TRBV9	TRBJ1-1	NA	CASSTQGGTEAFF
TRBV5-1	TRBJ2-3	once	CASSLFDGAGDTQYF